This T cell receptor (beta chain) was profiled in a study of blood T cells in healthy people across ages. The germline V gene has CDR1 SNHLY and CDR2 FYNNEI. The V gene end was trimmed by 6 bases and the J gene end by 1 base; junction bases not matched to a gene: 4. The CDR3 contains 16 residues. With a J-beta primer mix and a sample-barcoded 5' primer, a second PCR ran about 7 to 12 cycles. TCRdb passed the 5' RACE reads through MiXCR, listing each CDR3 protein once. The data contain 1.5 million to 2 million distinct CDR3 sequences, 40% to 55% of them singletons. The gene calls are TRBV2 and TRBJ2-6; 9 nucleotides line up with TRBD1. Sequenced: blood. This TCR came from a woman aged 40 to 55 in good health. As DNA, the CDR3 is TGTGCCAGCAGCCTACAGGGGGCATCTGGGGCCAACGTCCTGACTTTC. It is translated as CASSLQGASGANVLTF.